Listed below are T cell receptor beta chains from one sample, sequenced in a study of blood T cell repertoires in COVID-19. Libraries were prepared by immunoSEQ multiplex PCR; TCRdb keeps only in-frame clonotypes and omits some of them. In the table there are 72,000 or so clones, 70% to 85% of which are singletons. The sequenced material came from peripheral blood. The origin of the receptors is a man older than 75 with active COVID-19. Both conserved end residues are part of each CDR3. Each record gives: V gene, J gene, D gene, clone size, CDR3 length, CDR3 DNA, CDR3 protein. The D gene is left open where the match is weak. Only some rows state a clone size, as once, few, many or a class for expanded clones.

TRBV6-2/TRBV6-3	TRBJ2-7	.	.	14	TGTGCCAGCAGTGGCGGGCAGGACCCCTACGAGCAGTACTTC	CASSGGQDPYEQYF
TRBV19	TRBJ2-1	.	few	14	TGTGCCAGTAGGGGCCCTTCCGGAGGCAATGAGCAGTTCTTC	CASRGPSGGNEQFF
TRBV5-5	TRBJ2-7	.	.	13	TGTGCCAGCAGCCGGGACTCCACCTACGAGCAGTACTTC	CASSRDSTYEQYF
TRBV5-1	TRBJ2-3	TRBD2	.	16	TGCGCCAGCAGCTCGCCGGGAGGGGTTAAGGTTGATACGCAGTATTTT	CASSSPGGVKVDTQYF
TRBV7-2	TRBJ2-7	.	.	12	TGTGCCAGCAGCTTAGTCAGCTACGAGCAGTACTTC	CASSLVSYEQYF
TRBV7-6	TRBJ1-1	.	.	13	TGTGCCAGCAGCGGATACAGGAACACTGAAGCTTTCTTT	CASSGYRNTEAFF
TRBV2	TRBJ1-2	.	.	11	TGTGCCAGCAGCCTAACAGGGACGGTCACCTTC	CASSLTGTVTF
TRBV29-1	TRBJ2-3	.	.	11	TGCAGCGCTTCAGGAACAGATACGCAGTATTTT	CSASGTDTQYF
TRBV18	TRBJ2-1	.	.	15	TGTGCCAGCTCACCTCCTAGCGTAACCTACAATGAGCAGTTCTTC	CASSPPSVTYNEQFF
TRBV2	TRBJ1-1	.	.	11	TGTGCCAGCAGGAGTTCGTTTGAAGCTTTCTTT	CASRSSFEAFF
TRBV19	TRBJ1-4	TRBD1	.	13	TGTGCCAGTAGGGACAGGGGTAGTGAAAAACTGTTTTTT	CASRDRGSEKLFF
TRBV25-1	TRBJ1-3	TRBD1	.	15	TGTGCCAGCAGTCCATCAGGGGGGTTTGGAAACACCATATATTTT	CASSPSGGFGNTIYF
TRBV6-5	TRBJ2-2	TRBD2	.	14	TGTGCCAGCACACGGGGGGAGAACACCGGGGAGCTGTTTTTT	CASTRGENTGELFF
TRBV19	TRBJ2-1	TRBD2	.	16	TGTGCCAGTAGTATAACAGGACTAGTGCCCTACAATGAGCAGTTCTTC	CASSITGLVPYNEQFF
TRBV3-1/TRBV3-2	TRBJ2-1	TRBD2	.	14	TGTGCCAGCAGCCGGACTAGCGGAAACAATGAGCAGTTCTTC	CASSRTSGNNEQFF
TRBV27	TRBJ2-1	TRBD2	.	16	TGTGCCAGCACCCGACTAGCGGGGAACGAATACAATGAGCAGTTCTTC	CASTRLAGNEYNEQFF
TRBV13	TRBJ2-3	.	.	13	TGTGCCAGCAGCTTAGCCCAGGGAGATACGCAGTATTTT	CASSLAQGDTQYF
TRBV28	TRBJ2-3	.	.	17	TGTGCCAGCAGTTCCCCAAATAGCGGTTCTAGCACAGATACGCAGTATTTT	CASSSPNSGSSTDTQYF
TRBV28	TRBJ2-7	TRBD1	few	16	TGTGCCAGCAGTCTCCCTCGGACAGGGGGCTCCTACGAGCAGTACTTC	CASSLPRTGGSYEQYF
TRBV7-2	TRBJ1-5	TRBD1	once	18	TGTGCCAGCAGCTTGGCGGGACAGGGGGCGCCGAGCAATCAGCCCCAGCATTTT	CASSLAGQGAPSNQPQHF
TRBV3-1/TRBV3-2	TRBJ1-4	TRBD1	.	21	TGTGCCAGCAGCCAAGATACATTCCTCCGGGACAGACGGACAACTAATGAAAAACTGTTTTTT	CASSQDTFLRDRRTTNEKLFF
TRBV9	TRBJ1-1	.	.	14	TGTGCCAGCAGCGCATCACAGGGAGTGACTGAGGTGTTCTTT	CASSASQGVTEVFF
TRBV18	TRBJ2-2	TRBD2	once	16	TGTGCCAGCTCAGTGAAGCCGGGAGGGCGGACCGGGGAGCTGTTTTTT	CASSVKPGGRTGELFF
TRBV27	TRBJ2-1	TRBD2	.	18	TGTGCCAGCAGTCCCAGCACCGTTCTAGCGGGGCCACTCAATGAGCAGTTCTTC	CASSPSTVLAGPLNEQFF
TRBV6-5	TRBJ1-4	TRBD1	.	13	TGTGCCAGCAGGACAGGGGGCAATGAAAAACTGTTTTTT	CASRTGGNEKLFF
TRBV5-1	TRBJ2-3	TRBD2	.	16	TGCGCCAGCAGCTCCCGGACTAGCGGACACACAGATACGCAGTATTTT	CASSSRTSGHTDTQYF
TRBV28	TRBJ2-7	TRBD1	few	16	TGTGCCAGCAGGGGAACCGACAGGGTTTGGTTTTCCGAGCAGTACTTC	CASRGTDRVWFSEQYF
TRBV5-4	TRBJ2-2	TRBD1	.	15	TGTGCCAGCAGCTTGGGGGGACAGATCACCGGGGAGCTGTTTTTT	CASSLGGQITGELFF
TRBV9	TRBJ2-2	.	once	12	TGTGCCAGCAGCGTCCCGGGTAGGGAGCTGTTTTTT	CASSVPGRELFF
TRBV3-1/TRBV3-2	TRBJ2-5	.	.	15	TGTGCCAGCAGCCATCCCTCACAGGGCCAAGAGACCCAGTACTTC	CASSHPSQGQETQYF
TRBV27	TRBJ1-4	TRBD1	many	14	TGTGCCAGCAGTTCTGCCGGGACAGGGGAAAAACTGTTTTTT	CASSSAGTGEKLFF
TRBV5-5	TRBJ1-5	TRBD1	.	17	TGTGCCAGCAGCTTGGGGGCAGGGGGATATAGCAATCAGCCCCAGCATTTT	CASSLGAGGYSNQPQHF
TRBV7-9	TRBJ1-1	.	.	15	TGTGCCAGCAGCTTAGTACAGGGTAAGAACACTGAAGCTTTCTTT	CASSLVQGKNTEAFF
TRBV7-2	TRBJ1-1	.	.	14	TGTGCCAGCAGGGCAGGTGCGGGAAGCACTGAAGCTTTCTTT	CASRAGAGSTEAFF
TRBV11-2	TRBJ1-2	.	few	12	TGTGCCAGCAGCTTAGATGTAGATGGCTACACCTTC	CASSLDVDGYTF
TRBV6-2/TRBV6-3	TRBJ2-7	TRBD2	.	16	TGTGCCAGCAGCCCGGTCTTTGGCGGGAGGCCCCACGAGCAGTACTTC	CASSPVFGGRPHEQYF
TRBV7-9	TRBJ2-2	TRBD2	.	17	TGTGCCAGCAGCTCCCTATTAGCGGGAAAGAACACCGGGGAGCTGTTTTTT	CASSSLLAGKNTGELFF
TRBV28	TRBJ1-2	.	once	14	TGTGCCAGCTTAGGGGGGGCTCTCAACTATGGCTACACCTTC	CASLGGALNYGYTF
TRBV9	TRBJ2-3	TRBD2	.	15	TGTGCCAGCAGCGCTGCAGCGGGAGGTACAGATACGCAGTATTTT	CASSAAAGGTDTQYF
TRBV19	TRBJ2-2	.	.	14	TGTGCCAGTAGTATGGGGCCGAACACCGGGGAGCTGTTTTTT	CASSMGPNTGELFF
TRBV7-3	TRBJ1-1	.	.	13	TGTGCCAGCAGGTTGGCGGTGAACACTGAAGCTTTCTTT	CASRLAVNTEAFF
TRBV7-8	TRBJ1-4	TRBD1	.	14	TGTGCCAGCAGCTACGGACAGGGAGCTGAAAAACTGTTTTTT	CASSYGQGAEKLFF
TRBV11-3	TRBJ1-3	.	.	13	TGTGCCAGCAGTCCTAACTCTGGAAACACCATATATTTT	CASSPNSGNTIYF
TRBV5-1	TRBJ2-5	.	.	15	TGCGCCAGCAGCGGTGGACTAATACACTTAGAGACCCAGTACTTC	CASSGGLIHLETQYF
TRBV2	TRBJ2-5	TRBD2	.	17	TGTGCCAGCAGTCTAGAGGCGTCGGGAGGCCCTCCAGGGACCCAGTACTTC	CASSLEASGGPPGTQYF
TRBV18	TRBJ2-2	.	.	14	TGTGCCAGCTCACGAGGTGCCGACACCGGGGAGCTGTTTTTT	CASSRGADTGELFF
TRBV27	TRBJ2-5	TRBD1	.	16	TGTGCCAGCGGGGACCGACAGGGGACGAGGTTGGAGACCCAGTACTTC	CASGDRQGTRLETQYF
TRBV6-1	TRBJ1-2	.	few	15	TGTGCCAGCAGTGAGCAGCCCGGGACAAATTATGGCTACACCTTC	CASSEQPGTNYGYTF
TRBV10-1	TRBJ2-6	.	.	19	TGCGCCAGCAGTGAGAGCGTGGGTACACAGGGTTCTGGGGCCAACGTCCTGACTTTC	CASSESVGTQGSGANVLTF
TRBV3-1/TRBV3-2	TRBJ2-7	.	.	12	TGTGCCAGCAGCCAAGATTCTTACGAGCAGTACTTC	CASSQDSYEQYF
TRBV3-1/TRBV3-2	TRBJ2-5	.	.	15	TGTGCCAGCAGCCAAGGGCCCGGTTCAGGGGAGACCCAGTACTTC	CASSQGPGSGETQYF
TRBV24-1	TRBJ2-1	.	once	16	TGTGCCACCCTTCGGCTAGCGCCGATAGATTACAATGAGCAGTTCTTC	CATLRLAPIDYNEQFF
TRBV9	TRBJ1-1	TRBD1	.	12	TGTGCCAGCAGCGTAGGGACAGGAGAAGCTTTCTTT	CASSVGTGEAFF
TRBV6-2/TRBV6-3	TRBJ2-7	TRBD2	.	15	TGTGCCAGCAGTCCCATTAGCGGGGCGAACTACGAGCAGTACTTC	CASSPISGANYEQYF
TRBV6-5	TRBJ1-1	.	.	11	TGTGCCAGCAGTCTACAGGGTAAAGCTTTCTTT	CASSLQGKAFF